These 15 T cell receptor beta chains came from one sample sequenced in a study of blood T cell repertoires in COVID-19. The assay was immunoSEQ multiplex PCR, and TCRdb's table has in-frame clones only and misses some. Of 350,000 or so clones listed, almost 90% are singletons. The sequencing input was peripheral blood. The receptors were sampled from a man younger than 35 with active or convalescent COVID-19.

The chain carries TRBV7-9 and TRBJ2-5; tentatively, D is TRBD2 (7 bases). The germline CDR1 and CDR2 sequences are SEHNR and FQNEAQ (reference sequence). V lost 6 bases and J 4 bases, leaving 15 bases between the germline ends. The CDR3 covers 14 residues. The CDR3 DNA sequence: TGTGCCAGCAGTAGAGGGGGGGCTTTAGAGACCCAGTACTTC. It translates to CASSRGGALETQYF.

In this sample, this clone turned up once. The CDR3 reads CAWGGQGHQPQHF. DNA of the CDR3: TGTGCCTGGGGGGGACAGGGGCACCAGCCCCAGCATTTT. This chain connects TRBV30 to TRBJ1-5; 10 positions match TRBD1. V lost 5 bases to trimming and J lost 7 bases; unmatched junction nucleotides: 5. Germline V gene data show CDR1 as GTSNPN and CDR2 as SVGIG (reference sequence). The CDR3 is 13 amino acids.

The chain combines TRBV24-1 with TRBJ2-1; no reliable D call. The CDR3 runs to 13 residues. V gave up 4 bases and J gave up 2 bases, with 5 bases separating them. CDR1 and CDR2 (germline): KGHDR, SFDVKD. The CDR3 coding sequence is TGTGCCACCAGTGAATATCCCTACAATGAGCAGTTCTTC. Residues: CATSEYPYNEQFF.

The chain has TRBV6-5 and TRBJ1-3; 9 bases are shared with TRBD1. Germline V CDR1 and CDR2: MNHEY, SVGAGI. This CDR3 comprises 16 residues. Losses at the gene ends were 0 bases for V and 7 bases for J; bases not matched to a gene: 7. The CDR3 coding sequence is TGTGCCAGCAGTTACTCTCCAACCGGGACAGGGAACACCATATATTTT. This translates into CASSYSPTGTGNTIYF.

The chain recombines TRBV6-6 with TRBJ2-3; D may be TRBD2 (6 bases). The V gene's germline CDR1 is MNHNY and CDR2 SVGAGI (reference sequence). CDR3 length: 16 residues. Trimming pared 6 bases from V and 1 base from J, leaving 17 bases between. CDR3 in amino acids: CASSPLAVLRTDTQYF. The CDR3, as DNA: TGTGCCAGCAGCCCCTTAGCGGTCCTCCGCACAGATACGCAGTATTTT.

The rearrangement uses TRBV9 and TRBJ2-1; 16 bases match TRBD2. The V gene's germline CDR1 is SGDLS and CDR2 YYNGEE. The CDR3 runs to 18 residues. V lost 3 bases and J lost 0; bases outside the gene matches: 3. The chain's CDR3 is CASSEGLAGGNSYNEQFF. CDR3 DNA: TGTGCCAGCAGCGAGGGACTAGCGGGGGGGAACTCCTACAATGAGCAGTTCTTC.

The rearrangement joins TRBV25-1 to TRBJ2-1; 9 bases match TRBD1. Per germline, CDR1 MGHDK and CDR2 SYGVNS. The V gene end was trimmed by 8 bases and the J gene end by 9 bases; junction bases not matched to a gene: 8. This CDR3 contains 13 residues. This CDR3 is CASRDRVQGEQFF. CDR3 nucleotides: TGTGCCAGCCGGGACAGGGTCCAAGGTGAGCAGTTCTTC.

The chain carries TRBV15 and TRBJ2-5, with 7 bases lining up with TRBD2. The ends lost 2 bases at V and 5 bases at J; junction bases unmatched: 8. CDR1 and CDR2 (germline): LNHNV, YYDKDF (reference sequence). The CDR3 has 15 amino acids. CDR3 sequence (DNA): TGTGCCACCAGCAGATCGACTAGCCCCCGGGAGACCCAGTACTTC. Protein product: CATSRSTSPRETQYF.

The chain couples TRBV19 to TRBJ2-7; the match to TRBD2 covers 8 bases. This CDR3 is 15 amino acids long. Looked up from germline, CDR1 is LNHDA and CDR2 is SQIVND (reference sequence). J was trimmed by 2 bases and V by 6 bases; bases with no gene match: 9. CDR3 sequence reads: CASSPGTSVTYEQYF. The CDR3 DNA sequence: TGTGCCAGTAGCCCGGGGACTAGTGTGACCTACGAGCAGTACTTC.

J is TRBJ2-7 and V is TRBV20-1; weak D call: TRBD1 (6 bases). The CDR3 is 11 residues long. V lost 8 bases and J lost 0, with 8 bases in between. CDR1 DFQATT and CDR2 SNEGSKA come from the germline V gene (reference sequence). CDR3 DNA sequence: TGCAGTAGGGACAACTCCTACGAGCAGTACTTC. Amino acid sequence: CSRDNSYEQYF.

V usage is TRBV30 and J usage is TRBJ2-1, with D maybe TRBD2 (6 bases). The germline V gene encodes CDR1 GTSNPN and CDR2 SVGIG (reference sequence). The CDR3 covers 14 residues. Trimming took 7 bases from V and 8 from J, leaving 21 bases between them. Here the CDR3 DNA reads TGTGCCTATAACGGAGGGATTGTTTATGATGAGCAGTTCTTC. This sequence encodes CAYNGGIVYDEQFF.

This clone occurred a few times. V is TRBV2 and J is TRBJ1-4; D possibly corresponds to TRBD1 (5 bases). The V end lost 3 bases, the J end lost 4 bases, and 9 bases lay between the germline ends. This CDR3 contains 14 residues. CDR1 is SNHLY and CDR2 is FYNNEI in the germline V gene. The CDR3 reads CASSDSRVNEKLFF. CDR3 coding DNA: TGTGCCAGCAGTGATAGCAGGGTTAATGAAAAACTGTTTTTT. The full variable domain, completed using reference TRBV2 and TRBJ1-4, is EPEVTQTPSHQVTQMGQEVILRCVPISNHLYFYWYRQILGQKVEFLVSFYNNEISEKSEIFDDQFSVERPDGSNFTLKIRSTKLEDSAMYFCASSDSRVNEKLFFGSGTQLSVL.

The chain links TRBV15 to TRBJ1-4; D is possibly TRBD1 (5 bases). The length of the CDR3 is 16 residues. The ends were cut back, 0 bases at V and 7 bases at J, with 15 bases in the middle. Germline CDR1 is LNHNV and CDR2 is YYDKDF (reference sequence). CDR3 coding DNA: TGTGCCACCAGCAGAGATGAAGGGGATTGGGGTGAAAAACTGTTTTTT. Translating it yields CATSRDEGDWGEKLFF.

The chain combines TRBV19 with TRBJ1-3; 10 nucleotides line up with TRBD1. The CDR3 length is 15 residues. Germline V gene data show CDR1 as LNHDA and CDR2 as SQIVND (reference sequence). After removal of 10 bases from V and 4 bases from J, the junction contained 10 bases not matched to a gene. The CDR3 region is CATAGQGMLGNTIYF. The CDR3 region has the DNA TGTGCCACGGCGGGACAGGGGATGTTGGGAAACACCATATATTTT.

The chain links TRBV7-6 to TRBJ1-1, with unresolved D. Trimming stripped 0 bases from V and 4 bases from J, with 15 bases between. The CDR3 extends over 16 amino acids. Germline V gene data show CDR1 as SGHVS and CDR2 as FNYEAQ. The CDR3 nucleotides read TGTGCCAGCAGCTTAGCGTACTTAAATCCCCCCACTGAAGCTTTCTTT. Translating it yields CASSLAYLNPPTEAFF.